This note documents a single T cell receptor beta chain sequence. This entry belongs to a study of blood T cell repertoires in COVID-19. Repertoires were generated with immunoSEQ multiplex PCR, while TCRdb's copy carries only in-frame clones and drops some. The sample lists 380,000 or so clones; around 87% were seen once. Deletions cut 3 bases from V and 7 bases from J, with 12 bases between. The CDR3 contains 13 residues. The V gene's germline CDR1 is SNHLY and CDR2 FYNNEI. Source material: PBMCs or T cells enriched from blood (not recorded which). This rearrangement joins TRBV2 to TRBJ1-1; maybe TRBD1 (5 bases). This sequence was found in a woman in her thirties with acute COVID-19. CDR3 coding DNA: TGTGCCAGCAGTGACAGGGAATTCGGTGAAGCTTTCTTT. This translates into CASSDREFGEAFF.